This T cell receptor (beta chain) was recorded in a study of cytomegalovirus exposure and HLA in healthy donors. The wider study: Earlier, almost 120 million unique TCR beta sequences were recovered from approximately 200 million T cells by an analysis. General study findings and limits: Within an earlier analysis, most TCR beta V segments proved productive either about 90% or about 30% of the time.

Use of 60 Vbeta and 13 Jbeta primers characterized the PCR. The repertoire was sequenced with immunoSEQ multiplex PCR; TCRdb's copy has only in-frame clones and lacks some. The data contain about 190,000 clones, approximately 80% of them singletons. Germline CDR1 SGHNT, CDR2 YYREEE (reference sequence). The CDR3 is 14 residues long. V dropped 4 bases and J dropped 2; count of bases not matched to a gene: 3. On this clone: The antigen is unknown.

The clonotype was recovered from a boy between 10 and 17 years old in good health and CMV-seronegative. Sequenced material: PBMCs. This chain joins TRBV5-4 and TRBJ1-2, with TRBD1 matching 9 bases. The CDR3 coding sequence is TGTGCCAGCAGCGAAGGACAGGGGAACTATGGCTACACCTTC. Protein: CASSEGQGNYGYTF.